These T cell receptor beta chains were read from a single sample in a study of cytomegalovirus exposure and HLA in healthy donors. Sequenced by immunoSEQ multiplex PCR; TCRdb stores in-frame clones only, minus some. The sample lists tens of thousands of clones; 94% were seen once. The material sequenced was PBMCs. These receptor sequences come from a man in his late teens or twenties in good health and CMV-seropositive. The CDR3 runs from the conserved cysteine through the conserved F or W. D genes are given only for firm matches.

D gene,J gene,V gene,CDR3 protein
.,TRBJ2-7,TRBV5-1,CASSSLSSYEQYF
TRBD1,TRBJ2-1,TRBV9,CASSVGAGGGYEQFF
.,TRBJ1-4,TRBV7-7,CASSFRGQGNEKLFF
TRBD1,TRBJ2-1,TRBV6-1,CATCETGTGADEQFF
.,TRBJ2-2,TRBV11-3,CASSLLVNTGELFF
TRBD1,TRBJ1-5,TRBV2,CASTAQGGQPQHF
.,TRBJ2-7,TRBV9,CASSVDLGGSYEQYF
TRBD2,TRBJ2-1,TRBV18,CASSAGTRGYGEQFF
TRBD1,TRBJ2-2,TRBV19,CASIPGTENTGELFF
TRBD2,TRBJ2-3,TRBV5-1,CASSLEGGPPDTQYF
.,TRBJ1-1,TRBV10-3,CAISESGGMNTEAFF
TRBD1,TRBJ1-1,TRBV11-1,CASSLQTGGVYAEAFF
TRBD1,TRBJ1-1,TRBV29-1,CSARGDWNTEAFF
.,TRBJ1-5,TRBV6-4,CASSEEAGAGNQPQHF
.,TRBJ1-5,TRBV6-6,CASKGARETNQPQHF
.,TRBJ2-7,TRBV9,CASSPPRRAYEQYF
.,TRBJ2-3,TRBV11-2,CASSYLPRETTDTQYF
.,TRBJ1-2,TRBV6-6,CASSENRDGYTF
TRBD1,TRBJ1-1,TRBV5-1,CASSPGDRENTEAFF
.,TRBJ2-1,TRBV28,CASSLRAHNNEQFF
.,TRBJ2-5,TRBV5-1,CASSLAGTTQETQYF
TRBD1,TRBJ1-2,TRBV30,CAWSRTGQVGYTF
.,TRBJ1-5,TRBV28,CASSLQANQPQHF
TRBD1,TRBJ2-7,TRBV7-9,CASSWGTGGAYEQYF
.,TRBJ2-1,TRBV21-1,CASSRPPCGSSYNEQFF
TRBD1,TRBJ1-1,TRBV27,CASSSSGGFSTEAFF
.,TRBJ1-2,TRBV28,CASRRGPVNYGYTF
TRBD2,TRBJ2-7,TRBV7-8,CASNSGGGTHEQYF
TRBD1,TRBJ2-2,TRBV9,CASTRGQRTGELFF
.,TRBJ1-3,TRBV27,CASSLTAAGAGNTIYF
.,TRBJ1-1,TRBV15,CATSRDKNTEAFF
TRBD1,TRBJ2-3,TRBV29-1,CSVGQGVTDTQYF
.,TRBJ2-3,TRBV10-3,CAISESDTYTDTQYF
TRBD2,TRBJ2-1,TRBV18,CASSPERERGDNEQFF
.,TRBJ1-1,TRBV29-1,CSVAQEPLNTEAFF
.,TRBJ1-4,TRBV20-1,CSAKGNEKLFF
.,TRBJ2-3,TRBV29-1,CSVAGGSFLYF
.,TRBJ1-1,TRBV5-1,CASSLIPGPNTEAFF
.,TRBJ2-1,TRBV4-2,CASSQDNDSYNEQFF
TRBD2,TRBJ2-3,TRBV10-3,CAISPGTSADTQYF
TRBD2,TRBJ2-5,TRBV19,CASSMGASGSPGETQYF
.,TRBJ2-2,TRBV21-1,CASTIRGGKNTGELFF
TRBD1,TRBJ2-5,TRBV18,CASSPTGVGQETQYF
.,TRBJ1-4,TRBV18,CASSPEQMATNEKLFF
.,TRBJ1-5,TRBV4-1,CASSQDRGGQPQHF
TRBD2,TRBJ2-3,TRBV7-2,CASSFGRGTDTQYF
TRBD2,TRBJ2-5,TRBV28,CASTTTLAGRETQYF
TRBD1,TRBJ2-5,TRBV6-5,CASSYRDRVETQYF
.,TRBJ1-2,TRBV30,CAWSPDSNYGYTF
TRBD2,TRBJ2-2,TRBV4-1,CASSQGVRAGAGELFF
TRBD2,TRBJ2-7,TRBV19,CASSRSSGRTYEQYF
.,TRBJ1-1,TRBV5-1,CASSLIPGEWTEAFF
.,TRBJ2-3,TRBV30,CAWNAGATDTQYF
.,TRBJ2-1,TRBV28,CASLGASGYSYNEQFF
TRBD2,TRBJ2-1,TRBV6-1,CASSGLAGADEQFF
.,TRBJ2-5,TRBV27,CASAGRGVETQYF
TRBD1,TRBJ1-2,TRBV5-1,CASSDPGQNYGYTF
.,TRBJ1-3,TRBV9,CASSVDGGSGNTIYF
TRBD1,TRBJ1-1,TRBV30,CAWNRGPNTEAFF
.,TRBJ1-5,TRBV2,CASRAGPEQPQHF